The 2 T cell receptor beta chains below were found in one sample sequenced in a study of PD-L1 blockade in urothelial cancer. Time point denoted: peripheral blood 6 weeks after treatment start. TCRdb's copy holds only in-frame clones and misses some; the assay was immunoSEQ multiplex PCR. This table has 95,000 to 130,000 clones, around 88% appearing once. Sequences were derived from PBMCs, sampled around atezolizumab (anti-PD-L1) treatment. These receptors all stem from a man aged 60 to 75 with urothelial cancer.

This sequence joins TRBV29-1 and TRBJ2-7, with a tentative D call TRBD2 (7 bases). Deletions cut 7 bases from V and 2 bases from J, with 18 bases between. This CDR3 comprises 14 residues. Germline lookup yields CDR1 SQVTM and CDR2 ANQGSEA. CDR3 loop: CSAGGQGGTYEQYF. For the CDR3, the DNA is TGCAGCGCCGGGGGGCAGGGCGGCACCTACGAGCAGTACTTC.

The V gene is TRBV5-1, the J gene TRBJ2-7, with 7 bases lining up with TRBD1. The CDR3 totals 13 residues. CDR1 is SGHRS and CDR2 is YFSETQ in the germline V gene. The junction had 2 bases not matched to a gene; V was cut back by 3 bases and J by 2 bases. The CDR3 coding sequence is TGCGCCAGCAGCTCCGGGACAGCCTACGAGCAGTACTTC. This translates into CASSSGTAYEQYF.